The T cell receptor beta chain described here comes from a study of tumor-infiltrating lymphocytes in primary liver carcinoma (dated by TCRdb to about 2017). Some background on the complete study: Of the five patients (three men and two women, aged 30 to 69 years), four had hepatocellular carcinoma and one had combined HCC and intrahepatic cholangiocarcinoma. Technical replicate repertoires showed high reproducibility, with mean shared-clone rates roughly 0.87 and correlation coefficients above 0.95. TCRbeta repertoire sequencing, expression microarrays and whole-exome sequencing were combined in the study across five regions of each liver tumor, with adjacent normal tissue and blood also included. The tumors of the five patients were staged as T1-T3 N0M0, with maximum diameters ranging from roughly 4 to 10 cm. Roughly 3.5 to 7.5 million productive TCRbeta reads were obtained per sample, and no significant difference in read depth was found between tissue types. A total of roughly 35 specimens from 5 patients went through TCRbeta repertoire sequencing, namely 25 tumor regions, 5 adjacent noncancerous liver tissues and 5 peripheral blood samples. To link TCRbeta repertoire diversity with the local molecular phenotype, the approximately 24 tumor region samples were profiled using Agilent mRNA microarrays. The full study reports these points: Compared with blood, tumors had a significantly larger share of the repertoire taken up by the top 250 clones (p = 0.039). Only about 7-24% of top clones were found in all five regions of a tumor, suggesting spatial heterogeneity of tumor-infiltrating T cells. Pairs of tumor regions showed greater repertoire overlap (mean about 36%) than tumor-adjacent pairs (roughly 17%) or tumor-blood pairs (approximately 15%), which is consistent with antigen-driven expansion. Only the TCR beta chain was sequenced, so true repertoire diversity is likely underestimated because unpaired alpha chains were not captured. Only five patients were included in the study, and the authors note that the findings should be validated in a larger study. Bulk unsorted samples precluded comparing CD4+ and CD8+ T cell repertoires.

This clonotype is medium-sized (0.01 to 0.1%). This clone's antigen is unknown. No qualities accompany the bases; no much larger clone lies one base away. Total RNA and DNA were co-extracted from about 19-30 mg of bulk tissue with the AllPrep DNA/RNA mini kit, without cell sorting. Between late 2015 and early 2016, 5 or 6 patients in China with histopathologically diagnosed primary liver carcinoma had their tumors surgically resected. At the time of sampling, the patients had chronic HBV infection and had not received any treatment. Each tumor was sampled at five spatially separated regions: the tumor centre plus the superior, inferior, left-lateral and right-lateral poles. Histological examination found more than 75% viable tumor cells in every tumor sample. Each fresh piece of tumor and adjacent tissue was cut in two, with one half stored in RNAlater at -80 degrees C and the other half sent for histology.

Trimming costs V 3 bases and J 9 bases, and their ends lie 15 bases apart. Its CDR3 holds 14 amino acids, cysteine through phenylalanine. The read is trimmed to its CDR3 DNA, 42 bases read in frame from base 1. Starting from about 550 ng total RNA, TCRbeta-specific cDNA was produced by reverse transcription with a constant-region primer and ProtoScript II reverse transcriptase. The TCRbeta libraries were prepared through three rounds of nested multiplex PCR following a slightly modified ARM-PCR procedure. Each of the first two PCR rounds ran for around 11 cycles using multiplex TRBV1-TRBV30 forward primers together with a Cbeta reverse primer. Sample barcodes and Illumina adapters were attached in a final 25-cycle PCR using Deep VentR polymerase. Before sequencing, amplicons between 200 and 500 bp were purified from gel using a QIAquick gel extraction kit. TCRbeta amplicons were sequenced on an Illumina HiSeq 2500 with 250-bp paired-end reads. Turning to the authors' computational methods: Reads were quality-trimmed with Trimmomatic v0.33, and paired reads were merged with FLASH v1.2.11 to recover full CDR3 sequences. V, D and J germline segments were assigned to the rearranged TCRbeta sequences using MiGEC v1.2.1b. VDJtools v1.0.0 computed clonotype statistics and Shannon-Wiener diversity indices. To reduce sampling bias, subsequent analyses other than the diversity analysis used only the 250 most abundant clonotypes in each sample. TCRdb reprocessing: public reads trimmed at Q25 with fastp, clones called with MiXCR, in-frame beta chains kept. Records with the same CDR3 protein are collapsed into one entry carrying the most frequent genes and DNA. TCRdb, not the original authors, processed these V and J calls. This sample lists around 50,000 distinct CDR3 sequences; over 65% were detected once. The ten largest clones capture roughly a quarter of the sample.

The chain couples TRBV12-3 or TRBV12-4 to TRBJ1-5; a weak D assignment points to TRBD1 (5 bases agree). Material: liver tumor tissue from sampling region 3. The cell subset or site label corresponds to: tumor region T3, left-lateral pole. This receptor was identified in a man aged 40-49 years with primary liver carcinoma and hepatitis B virus infection. The CDR3 corresponds to CASSFGQGEGPQHF. The nucleotide sequence is given as TGTGCCAGCAGTTTTGGGCAGGGCGAGGGGCCCCAGCATTTT.